This T cell receptor beta chain appears in the sequencing data of a study of T and B cells in COVID-19 patients. Overall study: COVID-19 patients gave peripheral blood either during active infection or after recovery. The recovered cohort's median age was approximately 34 years, versus about 63 years in active infection. Overall study findings and caveats: The recovered cohort had thousands of exclusive TCR clusters, including 30 or so low generation probability clusters. Blood from mildly ill patients while symptomatic, and early samples from severe cases, were scarce.

Blood genomic DNA input for TRB amplification was about 240-550 ng. Comments on this clonotype: Its target is not known. The germline gene is not matched at one end of the junction; a read error may be the cause.

TRB rearrangements were amplified by multiplex PCR with BIOMED2 TRB-A/B primers. MiXCR, applied by TCRdb to the multiplex PCR reads, yields one record per CDR3 protein. This sample yields around 15,000 distinct CDR3 sequences, of which about 28% are seen a single time; around 6.8% belongs to the top ten. Sequencing input: blood. This TCR came from a human donor who had recovered from COVID-19.

CDR3 protein: CASSEGTIGAFF. DNA of the CDR3: TGTGCCAGCAGCGAAGGGACAATAGGAGCTTTCTTT. V gene TRBV6-1 combines with J gene TRBJ1-1, with D tentatively TRBD1 (6 bases). The CDR3 covers 12 residues. The germline V gene has CDR1 MNHNS and CDR2 SASEGT.